The source of this T cell receptor (beta chain) is a study of T cell responses to AZD1222 COVID-19 vaccine. Study outcomes and limitations: Donors in the cohort were predominantly white British and more often female, and clonal diversity was possibly underestimated. The study identified only six AZD1222 recipients as seropositive at baseline. The breadth and depth of Spike-specific TCRs increased once two AZD1222 doses had been given.

The data were produced by immunoSEQ multiplex PCR, yet TCRdb's version contains in-frame clones alone and is incomplete. The sample holds around 99,000 clones; 85% to 95% are singletons and the top ten take roughly 5.6%. Concerning this clone: The antigen is undetermined.

The germline V gene has CDR1 SGHAT and CDR2 FQNNGV. The V and J ends lost 0 bases and 6 bases respectively, with 9 bases between them. The CDR3 spans 14 residues. Second-dose intervals near 4 or 12 weeks were combined. This clonotype originated in an adult who received the AZD1222 COVID-19 vaccine. This chain uses TRBV11-2 with TRBJ1-5, with TRBD1 as a possible D gene (6 bases). Sequenced here: peripheral blood, sampled 28 days after the second AZD1222 dose. The CDR3 DNA is TGTGCCAGCAGCTTAGAGGACAGTGGTCAGCCCCAGCATTTT. Amino acid sequence: CASSLEDSGQPQHF.